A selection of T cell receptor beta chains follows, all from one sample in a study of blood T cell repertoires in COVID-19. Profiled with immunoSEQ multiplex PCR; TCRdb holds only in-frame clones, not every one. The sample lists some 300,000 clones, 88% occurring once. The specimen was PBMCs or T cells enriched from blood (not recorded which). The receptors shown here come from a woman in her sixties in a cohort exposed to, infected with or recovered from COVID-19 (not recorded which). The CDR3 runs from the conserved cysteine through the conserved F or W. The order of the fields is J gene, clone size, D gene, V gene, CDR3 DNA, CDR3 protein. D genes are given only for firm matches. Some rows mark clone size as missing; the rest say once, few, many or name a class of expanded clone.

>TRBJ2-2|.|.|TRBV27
TGTGCCAGCAGCGATATCAGGGCCGCCGGGGAGCTGTTTTTT
CASSDIRAAGELFF
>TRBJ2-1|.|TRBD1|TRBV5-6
TGTGCCAGCAGCTCCACCGGGACAGCGCGCTACAATGAGCAGTTCTTC
CASSSTGTARYNEQFF
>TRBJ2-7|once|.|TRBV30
TGTGCCTGGAGTAGAGGAGACGCGCAGTACTTC
CAWSRGDAQYF
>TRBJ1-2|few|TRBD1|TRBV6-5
TGTGCCAGCAAGGGGACAGGGGCCTATGGCTACACCTTC
CASKGTGAYGYTF
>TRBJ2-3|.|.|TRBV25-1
TGTGCCAGCAGTGAATCCTCAAAGGCGGCAGATACGCAGTATTTT
CASSESSKAADTQYF
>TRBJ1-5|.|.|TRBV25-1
TGTGCCAGCAGTGAATCAAGGCAGGGCCAGCCCCAGCATTTT
CASSESRQGQPQHF
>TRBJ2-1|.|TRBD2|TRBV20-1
TGCAGTGCTAGTCGGCTAGCGGGAGATATGTCCTACAATGAGCAGTTCTTC
CSASRLAGDMSYNEQFF
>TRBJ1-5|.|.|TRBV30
TGTGCCTGGAGTGACCAGGGCAATCAGCCCCAGCATTTT
CAWSDQGNQPQHF
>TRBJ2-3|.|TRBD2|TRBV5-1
TGCGCCAGCAGCTCGGGACTAGCGGACACAGATACGCAGTATTTT
CASSSGLADTDTQYF
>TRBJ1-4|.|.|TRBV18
TGTGCCAGCTCACCAGACCGTGGGAGTGAAAAACTGTTTTTT
CASSPDRGSEKLFF
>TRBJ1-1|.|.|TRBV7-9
TGTGCCAGCAGCTTACGGGGGGGGACCGCTGAAGCTTTCTTT
CASSLRGGTAEAFF
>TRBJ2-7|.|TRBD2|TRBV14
TGTGCCAGCAGCCAAGGACTAGCTACCTACGAGCAGTACTTC
CASSQGLATYEQYF
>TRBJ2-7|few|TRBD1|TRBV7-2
TGTGCCAGCAGCTTAGGGGGACAGGGTTCCGAGCAGTACTTC
CASSLGGQGSEQYF
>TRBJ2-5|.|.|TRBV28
TGTGCCAGCAGTTACTTGGGGCGGCTCAACCAAGAGACCCAGTACTTC
CASSYLGRLNQETQYF
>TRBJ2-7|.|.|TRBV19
TGTGCCAGTAGCCCGGGGGGCTCAAGATACGAGCAGTACTTC
CASSPGGSRYEQYF
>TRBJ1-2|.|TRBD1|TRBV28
TGTGCCAGCGCTCGCCAGGGGGTGTATGGCTACACCTTC
CASARQGVYGYTF
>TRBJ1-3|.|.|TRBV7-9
TGTGCCAGCAGCTGGCCTGCCGGAAACACCATATATTTT
CASSWPAGNTIYF
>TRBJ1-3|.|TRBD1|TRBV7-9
TGTGCCAGCAGCTTTCCAACGGTACAGGGGTCAAACACCATATATTTT
CASSFPTVQGSNTIYF
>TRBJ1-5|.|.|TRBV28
TGTGCCAGCAGATCTGTAACAGGGAATTATCAGCCCCAGCATTTT
CASRSVTGNYQPQHF
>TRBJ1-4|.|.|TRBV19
TGTGCCAGTAGTCAACAGGGAAGAAATGAAAAACTGTTTTTT
CASSQQGRNEKLFF
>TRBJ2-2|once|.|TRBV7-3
TGTGCCAGCAGGCGGGACACCGGGGAGCTGTTTTTT
CASRRDTGELFF
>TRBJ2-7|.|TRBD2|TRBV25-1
TGTGCCAGCAGTGATATTAGCGGGACTACCTACGAGCAGTACTTC
CASSDISGTTYEQYF
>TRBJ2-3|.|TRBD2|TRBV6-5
TGTGCCAGCATTCCTCTGGGGGGAGGGCAGGATACGCAGTATTTT
CASIPLGGGQDTQYF
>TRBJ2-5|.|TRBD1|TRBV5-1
TGCGCCAGCAGCTTGGCCGGGACAGGGGAAGAGACCCAGTACTTC
CASSLAGTGEETQYF
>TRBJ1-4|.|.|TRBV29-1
TGCAGCGTTGCACAGGGTACAGAAAAACTGTTTTTT
CSVAQGTEKLFF
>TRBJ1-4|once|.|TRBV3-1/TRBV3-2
TGTGCCAGCAGCCAAGCATTGAGGAGGACTAATGAAAAACTGTTTTTT
CASSQALRRTNEKLFF
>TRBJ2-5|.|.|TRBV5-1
TGCGCCAGCAGCTTGGCTACGGAGACCCAGTACTTC
CASSLATETQYF
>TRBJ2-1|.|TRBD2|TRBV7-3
TGTGCCAGCAGCCCTGACCTTATAGCGGGAGGGGCCTACAATGAGCAGTTCTTC
CASSPDLIAGGAYNEQFF
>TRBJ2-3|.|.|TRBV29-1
TGCAGCGACAGCCTGGGGAGACAAACAGATACGCAGTATTTT
CSDSLGRQTDTQYF
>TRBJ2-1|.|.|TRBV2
TGTGCCAGCAGTGAAGCGCTTCTTTGGCCAGGGCGTATCCGGCAGTTCTTC
CASSEALLWPGRIRQFF
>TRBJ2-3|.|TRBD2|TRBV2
TGTGCCAGCGGGACTAGCGGGAGCACAGATACGCAGTATTTT
CASGTSGSTDTQYF
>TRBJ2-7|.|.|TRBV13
TGTGCCAGCAGCCTTCAGGGTGAGGCCTACGAGCAGTACTTC
CASSLQGEAYEQYF
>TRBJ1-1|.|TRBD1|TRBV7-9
TGTGCCAGCAGTCAAAGACCGGGACAGGGAATCCTAATGAACACTGAAGCTTTCTTT
CASSQRPGQGILMNTEAFF
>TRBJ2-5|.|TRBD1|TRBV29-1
TGCAGCAAACGGACAGGGGAGACCCAGTACTTC
CSKRTGETQYF
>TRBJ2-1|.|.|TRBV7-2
TGTGCCAGCAGCAAGGACTCCGGGGGAGCCTACAATGAGCAGTTCTTC
CASSKDSGGAYNEQFF
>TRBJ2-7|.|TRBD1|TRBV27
TGTGCCAGCATACTTAAGGGGACAGGGGTTTCCTACGAGCAGTACTTC
CASILKGTGVSYEQYF
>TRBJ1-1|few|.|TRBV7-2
TGTGCCAGCAGCTCTCAGATGAACACTGAAGCTTTCTTT
CASSSQMNTEAFF
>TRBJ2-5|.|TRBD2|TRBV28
TGTGCCAGCAGTTTCCTTAGACTAGCGGGAGGGGTAGAGACCCAGTACTTC
CASSFLRLAGGVETQYF
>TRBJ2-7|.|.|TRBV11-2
TGTGCCAGCAGCTTAGGGCCCCAAGGACAGTCCTACGAGCAGTACTTC
CASSLGPQGQSYEQYF
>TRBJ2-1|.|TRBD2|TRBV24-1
TGTGCCACCAGTGGAGGCGGGAGCTCCTACAATGAGCAGTTCTTC
CATSGGGSSYNEQFF
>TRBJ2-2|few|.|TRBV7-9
TGTGCCAGCAGCGCTCTGGCGGGAAGCGGGGAGCTGTTTTTT
CASSALAGSGELFF
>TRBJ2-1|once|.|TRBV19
TGTGCCAGTACGTGGAGGGGTGACAATGAGCAGTTCTTC
CASTWRGDNEQFF
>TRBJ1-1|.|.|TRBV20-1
TGCAAAACAGGGCGGGGGACTGAAGCTTTCTTT
CKTGRGTEAFF
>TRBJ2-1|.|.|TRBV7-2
TGTGCCAGCACCCAAAACGGGGGTGAGCAGTTCTTC
CASTQNGGEQFF
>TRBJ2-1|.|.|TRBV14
TGTGCCAGCAGCCCCATTAGACGGGAGTTCCTCAATGAGCAGTTCTTC
CASSPIRREFLNEQFF
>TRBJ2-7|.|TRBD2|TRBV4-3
TGCGCCAGCAGCCAAGATTTTAGCGGGAGCTCCTACGAGCAGTACTTC
CASSQDFSGSSYEQYF
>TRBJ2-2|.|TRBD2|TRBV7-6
TGTGCCAGCAGCTTAGGGCTAGCGGGAGCTTATGGCACCGGGGAGCTGTTTTTT
CASSLGLAGAYGTGELFF
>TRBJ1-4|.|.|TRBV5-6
TGTGCCAGCAGCCCGGGGGGAGAAAAACTGTTTTTT
CASSPGGEKLFF
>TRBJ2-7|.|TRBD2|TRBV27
TGTGCCAGCAGTCCCGGACTAGCGGGAGGGTACGAGCAGTACTTC
CASSPGLAGGYEQYF
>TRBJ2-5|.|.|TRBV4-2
TGTGCCAGCAGCCAAGATGGCAAGGGGGGGCAAGAGACCCAGTACTTC
CASSQDGKGGQETQYF
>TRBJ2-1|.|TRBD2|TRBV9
TGTGCCAGCAGCGTAGTCCCATCTAGCGGGAGGGCCTCTGAGCAGTTCTTC
CASSVVPSSGRASEQFF
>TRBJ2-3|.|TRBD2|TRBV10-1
TGCGCCAGCAGTGAGTCGAGGACTAGCGGCTTCACAGATACGCAGTATTTT
CASSESRTSGFTDTQYF
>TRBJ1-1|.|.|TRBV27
TGTGCCAGCAGTCTTTTGCAGGGGTTAGGTAACACTGAAGCTTTCTTT
CASSLLQGLGNTEAFF
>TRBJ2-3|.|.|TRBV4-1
TGCGCCAGCAGCCCAGGACAGACTTATCCCACAGATACGCAGTATTTT
CASSPGQTYPTDTQYF